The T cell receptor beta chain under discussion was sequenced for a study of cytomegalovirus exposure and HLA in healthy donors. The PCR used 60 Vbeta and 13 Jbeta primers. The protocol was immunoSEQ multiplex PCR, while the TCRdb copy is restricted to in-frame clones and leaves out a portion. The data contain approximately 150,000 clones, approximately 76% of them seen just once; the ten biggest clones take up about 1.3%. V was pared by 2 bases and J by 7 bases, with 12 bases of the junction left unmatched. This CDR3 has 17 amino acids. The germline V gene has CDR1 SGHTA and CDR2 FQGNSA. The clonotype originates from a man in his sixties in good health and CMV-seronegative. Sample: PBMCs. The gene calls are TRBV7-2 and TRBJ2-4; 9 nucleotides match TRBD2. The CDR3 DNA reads TGTGCCAGCAGCTTAAAGGATAGTAGCGGGAGAGGGAACATTCAGTACTTC. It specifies CASSLKDSSGRGNIQYF.